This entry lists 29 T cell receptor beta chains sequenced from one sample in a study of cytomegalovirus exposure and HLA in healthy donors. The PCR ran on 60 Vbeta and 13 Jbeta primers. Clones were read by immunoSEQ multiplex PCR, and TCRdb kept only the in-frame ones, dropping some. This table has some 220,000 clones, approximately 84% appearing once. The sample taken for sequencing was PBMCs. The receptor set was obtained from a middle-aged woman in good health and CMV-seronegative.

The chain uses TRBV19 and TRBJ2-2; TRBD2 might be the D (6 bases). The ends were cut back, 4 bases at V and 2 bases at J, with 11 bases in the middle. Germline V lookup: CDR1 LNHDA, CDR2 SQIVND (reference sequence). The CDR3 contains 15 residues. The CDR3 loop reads CASSNGGKNTGELFF. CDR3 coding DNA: TGTGCCAGTAGTAACGGGGGAAAAAACACCGGGGAGCTGTTTTTT.

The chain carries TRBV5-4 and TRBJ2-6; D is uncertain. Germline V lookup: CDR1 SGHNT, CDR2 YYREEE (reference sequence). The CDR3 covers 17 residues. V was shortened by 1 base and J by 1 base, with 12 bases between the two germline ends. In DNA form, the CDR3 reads TGTGCCAGCAGCTTGCTTAACTCTCTGTCTGGGGCCAACGTCCTGACTTTC. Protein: CASSLLNSLSGANVLTF.

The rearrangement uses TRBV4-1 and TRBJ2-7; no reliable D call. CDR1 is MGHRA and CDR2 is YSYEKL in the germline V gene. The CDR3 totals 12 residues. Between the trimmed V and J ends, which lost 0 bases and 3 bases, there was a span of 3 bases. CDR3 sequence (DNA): TGCGCCAGCAGCCAAGACGGCTACGAGCAGTACTTC. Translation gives CASSQDGYEQYF.

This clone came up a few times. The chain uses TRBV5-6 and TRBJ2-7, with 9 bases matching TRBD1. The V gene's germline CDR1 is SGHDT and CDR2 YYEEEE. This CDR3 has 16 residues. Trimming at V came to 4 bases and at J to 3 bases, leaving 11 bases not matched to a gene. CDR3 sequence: CASSVNRDRVFYEQYF. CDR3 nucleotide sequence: TGTGCCAGCAGCGTAAACCGGGACAGGGTTTTCTACGAGCAGTACTTC.

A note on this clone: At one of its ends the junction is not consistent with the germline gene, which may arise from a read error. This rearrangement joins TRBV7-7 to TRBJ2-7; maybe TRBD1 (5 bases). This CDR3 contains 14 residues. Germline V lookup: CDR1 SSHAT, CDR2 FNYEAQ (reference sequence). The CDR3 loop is CASSLSGHVSEQYF. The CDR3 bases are TGTGCTAGCAGCTTATCAGGGCACGTCTCCGAGCAGTACTTC.

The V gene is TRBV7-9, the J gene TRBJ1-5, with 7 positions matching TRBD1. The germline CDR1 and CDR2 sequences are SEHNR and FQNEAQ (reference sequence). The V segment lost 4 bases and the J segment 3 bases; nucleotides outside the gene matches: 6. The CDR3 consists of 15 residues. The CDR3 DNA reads TGTGCCAGCAGCTCGACAGGGTCGTTCAATCAGCCCCAGCATTTT. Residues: CASSSTGSFNQPQHF.

CDR3 in amino acids: CASSFYWGRQVDFF. The CDR3 DNA reads TGTGCCAGCAGCTTCTATTGGGGGAGGCAGGTGGATTTCTTT. The chain couples TRBV7-9 to TRBJ1-1, with D possibly TRBD1 on 5 matching bases. The V gene's germline CDR1 is SEHNR and CDR2 FQNEAQ (reference sequence). Between the trimmed V and J ends, which lost 3 bases and 13 bases, there was a span of 21 bases. The CDR3 extends over 14 amino acids.

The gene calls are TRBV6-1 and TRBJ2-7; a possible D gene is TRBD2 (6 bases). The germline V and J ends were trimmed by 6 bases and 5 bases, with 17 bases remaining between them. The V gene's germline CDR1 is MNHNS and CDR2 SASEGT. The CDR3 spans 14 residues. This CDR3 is CASRLALGEDEQYF. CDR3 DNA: TGTGCCAGCAGATTAGCCTTGGGGGAGGACGAGCAGTACTTC.

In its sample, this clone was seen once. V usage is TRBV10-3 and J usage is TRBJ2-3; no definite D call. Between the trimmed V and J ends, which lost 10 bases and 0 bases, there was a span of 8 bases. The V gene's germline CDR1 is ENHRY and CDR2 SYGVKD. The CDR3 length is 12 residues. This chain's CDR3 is CASLGSTDTQYF. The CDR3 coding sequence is TGTGCCAGTCTAGGAAGCACAGATACGCAGTATTTT.

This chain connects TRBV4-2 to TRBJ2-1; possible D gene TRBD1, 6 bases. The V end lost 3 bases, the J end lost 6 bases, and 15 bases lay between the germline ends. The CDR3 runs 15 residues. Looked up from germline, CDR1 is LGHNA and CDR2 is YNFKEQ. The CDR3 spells CASSHGPSGANEQFF. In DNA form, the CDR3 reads TGTGCCAGCAGCCATGGCCCGTCAGGGGCCAATGAGCAGTTCTTC.

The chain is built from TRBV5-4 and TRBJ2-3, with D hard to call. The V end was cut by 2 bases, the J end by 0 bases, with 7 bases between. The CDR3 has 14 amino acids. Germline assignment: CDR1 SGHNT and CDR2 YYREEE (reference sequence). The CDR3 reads CASSLIPSTDTQYF. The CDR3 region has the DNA TGTGCCAGCAGCTTAATCCCAAGCACAGATACGCAGTATTTT.

CDR3 protein: CASSLEQFGSGNTIYF. In DNA, the CDR3 is TGTGCCAGCAGCTTAGAACAATTTGGCTCTGGAAACACCATATATTTT. The chain links TRBV7-9 to TRBJ1-3; D is uncertain. Trimming took 1 base from V and 0 from J, leaving 10 bases between them. This CDR3 spans 16 amino acids. Germline lookup yields CDR1 SEHNR and CDR2 FQNEAQ (reference sequence).

This CDR3 reads CASSDSSSSGGASEQFF. Written as DNA, the CDR3 is TGTGCCAGCAGTGACTCGAGCTCTAGCGGGGGGGCAAGTGAGCAGTTCTTC. J is TRBJ2-1 and V is TRBV6-4, with 12 bases matching TRBD2. CDR1 is MRHNA and CDR2 is SNTAGT in the germline V gene. Trimming at V came to 0 bases and at J to 9 bases, leaving 9 bases not matched to a gene. The CDR3 contains 17 residues.

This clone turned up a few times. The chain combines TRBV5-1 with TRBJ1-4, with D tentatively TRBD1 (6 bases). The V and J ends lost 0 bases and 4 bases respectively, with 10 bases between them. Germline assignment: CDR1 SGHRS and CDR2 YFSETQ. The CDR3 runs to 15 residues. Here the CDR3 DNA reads TGCGCCAGCAGCTTGGATCAGGGGATTAATGAAAAACTGTTTTTT. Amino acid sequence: CASSLDQGINEKLFF. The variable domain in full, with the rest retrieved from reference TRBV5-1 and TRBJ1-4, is KAGVTQTPRYLIKTRGQQVTLSCSPISGHRSVSWYQQTPGQGLQFLFEYFSETQRNKGNFPGRFSGRQFSNSRSEMNVSTLELGDSALYLCASSLDQGINEKLFFGSGTQLSVL.

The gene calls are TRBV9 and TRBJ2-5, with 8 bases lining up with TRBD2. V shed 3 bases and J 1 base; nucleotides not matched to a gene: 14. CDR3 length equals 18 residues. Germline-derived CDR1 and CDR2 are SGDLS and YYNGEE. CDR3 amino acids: CASSALGTRFGAQETQYF. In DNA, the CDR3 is TGTGCCAGCAGCGCCTTAGGGACTAGATTTGGGGCCCAAGAGACCCAGTACTTC. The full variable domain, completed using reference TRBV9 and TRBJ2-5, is DSGVTQTPKHLITATGQRVTLRCSPRSGDLSVYWYQQSLDQGLQFLIQYYNGEERAKGNILERFSAQQFPDLHSELNLSSLELGDSALYFCASSALGTRFGAQETQYFGPGTRLLVL.

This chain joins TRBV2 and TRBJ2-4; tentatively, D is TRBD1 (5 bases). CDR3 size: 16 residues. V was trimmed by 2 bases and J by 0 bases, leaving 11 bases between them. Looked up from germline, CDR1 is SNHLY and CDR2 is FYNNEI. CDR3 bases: TGTGCCAGCAGTGAACTAGACAGCCAAGCCAAAAACATTCAGTACTTC. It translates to CASSELDSQAKNIQYF.

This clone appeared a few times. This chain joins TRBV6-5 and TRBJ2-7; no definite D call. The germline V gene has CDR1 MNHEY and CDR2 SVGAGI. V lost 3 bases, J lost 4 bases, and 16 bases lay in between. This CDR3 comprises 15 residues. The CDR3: CASSYKPTLLYEQYF. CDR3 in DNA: TGTGCCAGCAGTTATAAGCCAACCCTCCTTTACGAGCAGTACTTC.

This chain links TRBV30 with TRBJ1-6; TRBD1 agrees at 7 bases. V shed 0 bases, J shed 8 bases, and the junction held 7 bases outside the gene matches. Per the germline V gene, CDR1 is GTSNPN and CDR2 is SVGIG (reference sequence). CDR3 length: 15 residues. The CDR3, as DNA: TGTGCCTGGAGTGTACTACAGGGGAAAGATTCACCCCTCCACTTT. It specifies CAWSVLQGKDSPLHF.

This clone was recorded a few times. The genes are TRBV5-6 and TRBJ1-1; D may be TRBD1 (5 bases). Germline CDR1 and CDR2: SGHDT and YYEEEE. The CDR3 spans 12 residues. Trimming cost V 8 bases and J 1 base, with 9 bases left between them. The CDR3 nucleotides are TGTGCCAGTAACAGGTGGAACACTGAAGCTTTCTTT. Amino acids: CASNRWNTEAFF.

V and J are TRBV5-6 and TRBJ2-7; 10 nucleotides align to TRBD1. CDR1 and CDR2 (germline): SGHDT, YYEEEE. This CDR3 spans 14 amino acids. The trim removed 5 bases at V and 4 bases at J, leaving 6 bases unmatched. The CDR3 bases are TGTGCCAGCAGTAGTCCGGGACAGGGGTACGAGCAGTACTTC. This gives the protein CASSSPGQGYEQYF.

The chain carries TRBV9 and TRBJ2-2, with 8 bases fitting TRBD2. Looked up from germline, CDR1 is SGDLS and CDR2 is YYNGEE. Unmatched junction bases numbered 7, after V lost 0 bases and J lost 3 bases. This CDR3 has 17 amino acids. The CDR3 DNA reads TGTGCCAGCAGCGTAGCAGTCGGTAGCGGGGACACCGGGGAGCTGTTTTTT. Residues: CASSVAVGSGDTGELFF.

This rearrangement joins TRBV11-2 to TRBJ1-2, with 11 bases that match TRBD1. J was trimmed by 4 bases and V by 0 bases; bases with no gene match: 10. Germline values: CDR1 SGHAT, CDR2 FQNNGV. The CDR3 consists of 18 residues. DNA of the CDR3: TGTGCCAGCAGCTTAGATCGGACCGGGACAGGGGGGACCTATGGCTACACCTTC. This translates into CASSLDRTGTGGTYGYTF.

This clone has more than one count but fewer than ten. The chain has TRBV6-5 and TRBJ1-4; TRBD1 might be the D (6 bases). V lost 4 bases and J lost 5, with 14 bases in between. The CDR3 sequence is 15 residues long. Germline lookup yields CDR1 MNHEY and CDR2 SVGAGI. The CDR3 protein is CASSSVLGQNEKLFF. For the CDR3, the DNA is TGTGCCAGCAGTTCCGTGTTGGGACAAAATGAAAAACTGTTTTTT.

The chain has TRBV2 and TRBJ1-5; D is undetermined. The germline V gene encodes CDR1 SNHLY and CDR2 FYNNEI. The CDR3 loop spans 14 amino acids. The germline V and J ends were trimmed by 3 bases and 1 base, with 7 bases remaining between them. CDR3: CASSDWESNQPQHF. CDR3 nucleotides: TGTGCCAGCAGTGACTGGGAGAGCAATCAGCCCCAGCATTTT.

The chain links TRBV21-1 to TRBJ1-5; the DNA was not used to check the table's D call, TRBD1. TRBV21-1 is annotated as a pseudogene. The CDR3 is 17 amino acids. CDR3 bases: TGTGCCAGCAGCTCCCACTCCCGGTACAGGCGTAATCAGCCCCAGCATTTT. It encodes CASSSHSRYRRNQPQHF.

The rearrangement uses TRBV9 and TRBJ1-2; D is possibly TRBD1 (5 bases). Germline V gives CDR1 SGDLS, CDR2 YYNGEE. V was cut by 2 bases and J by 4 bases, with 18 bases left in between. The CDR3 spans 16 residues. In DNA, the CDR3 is TGTGCCAGCAGCGTCGATCCGGTAGGGGCCAGCTATGGCTACACCTTC. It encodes CASSVDPVGASYGYTF.

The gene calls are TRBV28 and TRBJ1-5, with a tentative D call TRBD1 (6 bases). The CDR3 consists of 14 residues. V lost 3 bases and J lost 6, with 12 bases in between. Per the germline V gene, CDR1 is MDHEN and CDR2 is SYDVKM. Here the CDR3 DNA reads TGTGCCAGCAGTTTGACAGGTAATCGTCAGCCCCAGCATTTT. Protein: CASSLTGNRQPQHF.

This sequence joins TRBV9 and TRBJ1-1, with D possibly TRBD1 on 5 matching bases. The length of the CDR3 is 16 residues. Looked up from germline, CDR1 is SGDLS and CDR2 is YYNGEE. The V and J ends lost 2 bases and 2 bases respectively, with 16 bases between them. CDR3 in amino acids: CASSVSGGGLNTEAFF. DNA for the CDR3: TGTGCCAGCAGCGTTTCCGGGGGAGGACTAAACACTGAAGCTTTCTTT. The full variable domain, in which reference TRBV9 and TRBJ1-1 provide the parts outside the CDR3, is DSGVTQTPKHLITATGQRVTLRCSPRSGDLSVYWYQQSLDQGLQFLIQYYNGEERAKGNILERFSAQQFPDLHSELNLSSLELGDSALYFCASSVSGGGLNTEAFFGQGTRLTVV.

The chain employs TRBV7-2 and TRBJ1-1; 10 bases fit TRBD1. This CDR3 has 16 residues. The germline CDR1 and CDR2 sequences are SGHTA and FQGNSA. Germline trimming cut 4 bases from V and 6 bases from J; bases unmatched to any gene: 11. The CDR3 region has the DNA TGTGCCAGCAGCTCCCTTTCCGGGACAGGGGTCCCTGAAGCTTTCTTT. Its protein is CASSSLSGTGVPEAFF.